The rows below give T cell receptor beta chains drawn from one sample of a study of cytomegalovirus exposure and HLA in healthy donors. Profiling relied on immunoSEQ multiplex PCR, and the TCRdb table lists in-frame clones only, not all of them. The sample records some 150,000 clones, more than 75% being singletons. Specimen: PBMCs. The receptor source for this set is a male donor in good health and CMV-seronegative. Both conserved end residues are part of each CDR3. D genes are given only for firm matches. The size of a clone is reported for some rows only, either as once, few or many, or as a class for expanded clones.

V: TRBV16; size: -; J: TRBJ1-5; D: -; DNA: TGTGCCAGCAGCCAATCGTCAGGCAATAGCAATCAGCCCCAGCATTTT; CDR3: CASSQSSGNSNQPQHF
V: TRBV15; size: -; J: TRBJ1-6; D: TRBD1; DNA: TGTGCCACCAGCATTCAGGACAGGGGGCTTAGATCACCCCTCCACTTT; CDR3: CATSIQDRGLRSPLHF
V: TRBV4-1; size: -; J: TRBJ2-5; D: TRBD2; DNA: TGCGCCAGCAGCCACGGACTAGCGGGGATTCGGGAGACCCAGTACTTC; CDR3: CASSHGLAGIRETQYF
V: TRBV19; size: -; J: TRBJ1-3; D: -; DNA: TGTGCCAGTAGTATAGATCGTGAAGGGGCTGGAAACACCATATATTTT; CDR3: CASSIDREGAGNTIYF
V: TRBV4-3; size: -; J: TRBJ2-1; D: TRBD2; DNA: TGCGCCAGCAGCCAAGGACTAGCGGGGAATAATGAGCAGTTCTTC; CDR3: CASSQGLAGNNEQFF
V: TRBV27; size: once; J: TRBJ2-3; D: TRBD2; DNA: TGTGCCAGCAACGGACTAGCGGGGGCAACAGATACGCAGTATTTT; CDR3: CASNGLAGATDTQYF
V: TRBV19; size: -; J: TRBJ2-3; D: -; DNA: TGTGCCAGTAGTATAGATAAAACAAGCACAGATACGCAGTATTTT; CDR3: CASSIDKTSTDTQYF
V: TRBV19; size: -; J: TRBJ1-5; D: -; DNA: TGTGCCAGTAGTACGACAGGTTTAAGAGGTCAGCCCCAGCATTTT; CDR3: CASSTTGLRGQPQHF
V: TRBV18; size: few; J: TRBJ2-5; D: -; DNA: TGTGCCAGCTCGCCCAACGTGAGCCGAGAGACCCAGTACTTC; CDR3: CASSPNVSRETQYF
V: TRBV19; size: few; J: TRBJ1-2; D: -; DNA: TGTGCCAGTAGTATTAAGCGTTTTAACTATGGCTACACCTTC; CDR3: CASSIKRFNYGYTF
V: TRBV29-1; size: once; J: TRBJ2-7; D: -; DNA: TGCAGCGTTTCTAGGGAGACAGGAGTCTACGAGCAGTACTTC; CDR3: CSVSRETGVYEQYF
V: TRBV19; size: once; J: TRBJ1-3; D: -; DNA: TGTGCCAGTAGCCCCATCGAGCCTGGAAACACCATATATTTT; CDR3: CASSPIEPGNTIYF
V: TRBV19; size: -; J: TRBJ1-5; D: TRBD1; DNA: TGTGCCAGTATGGCGGACAGGGTAGGCAATCAGCCCCAGCATTTT; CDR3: CASMADRVGNQPQHF
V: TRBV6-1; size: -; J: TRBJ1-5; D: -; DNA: TGTGCCAGCAGTGAAGTACACAGGGTAGTAAGACAGCCCCAGCATTTT; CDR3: CASSEVHRVVRQPQHF
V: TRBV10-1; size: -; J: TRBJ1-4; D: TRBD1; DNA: TGCGCCAGCAGGAAAGACAGGGGAGGAGCAACTAATGAAAAACTGTTTTTT; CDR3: CASRKDRGGATNEKLFF
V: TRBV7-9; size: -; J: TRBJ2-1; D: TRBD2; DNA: TGTGCCAGCAGCTTAGCCCTAGCGGGGGGGCAAAATGAGCAGTTCTTC; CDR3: CASSLALAGGQNEQFF
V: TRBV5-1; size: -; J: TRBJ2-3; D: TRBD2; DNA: TGCGCCAGCAGCCCGAGACTAGCGGGGGGGGCCGGAGATACGCAGTATTTT; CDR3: CASSPRLAGGAGDTQYF
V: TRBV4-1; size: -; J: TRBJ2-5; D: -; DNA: TGCGCCAGCAGCCAAGAGATGGGACTCAACCAGTACTTC; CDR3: CASSQEMGLNQYF
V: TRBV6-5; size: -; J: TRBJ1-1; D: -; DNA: TGTGCCAGCAGTTCCCCGACATGGTCGAACACTGAAGCTTTCTTT; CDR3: CASSSPTWSNTEAFF
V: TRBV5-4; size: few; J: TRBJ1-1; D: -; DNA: TGTGCCAGCAGCTTGGCCGGGGAGGGGGGAGCTTTCTTT; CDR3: CASSLAGEGGAFF
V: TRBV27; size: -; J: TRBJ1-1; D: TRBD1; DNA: TGTGCCAGCAGTTTCCAGGGGGCGAACACTGAAGCTTTCTTT; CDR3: CASSFQGANTEAFF
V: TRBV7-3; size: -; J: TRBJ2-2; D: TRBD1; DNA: TGTGCCAGCAGCAGGACAGGGAACGCCGGGGAGCTGTTTTTT; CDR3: CASSRTGNAGELFF
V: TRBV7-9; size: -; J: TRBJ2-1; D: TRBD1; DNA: TGTGCCAGCAGCCAAGGGACAGACAATGAGCAGTTCTTC; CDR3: CASSQGTDNEQFF
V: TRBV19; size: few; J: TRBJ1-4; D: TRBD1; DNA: TGTGCCAGTACCCTTAGGGGCAGGGGGCGCACTAATGAAAAACTGTTTTTT; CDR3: CASTLRGRGRTNEKLFF
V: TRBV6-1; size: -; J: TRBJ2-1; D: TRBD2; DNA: TGTGCCAGCAGTGAAAAAAGCGGGGGAAAGAATGAGCAGTTCTTC; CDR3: CASSEKSGGKNEQFF
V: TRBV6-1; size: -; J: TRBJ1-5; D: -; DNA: TGTGCCAGCAGGCCGGGAACTTATCAGCCCCAGCATTTT; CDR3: CASRPGTYQPQHF
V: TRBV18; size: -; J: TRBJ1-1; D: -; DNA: TGTGCCAGCTCACCTCAGGCCCTGAACACTGAAGCTTTCTTT; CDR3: CASSPQALNTEAFF
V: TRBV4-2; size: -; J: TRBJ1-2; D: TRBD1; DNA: TGTGCCAGCAGCCAAGTGCAGGGGGCCCCCTATGGCTACACCTTC; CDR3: CASSQVQGAPYGYTF
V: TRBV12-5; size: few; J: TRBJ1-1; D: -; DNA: TGTGCTAGTGGTTTGGTATTCGACATGGAGAACACTGAAGCTTTCTTT; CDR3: CASGLVFDMENTEAFF
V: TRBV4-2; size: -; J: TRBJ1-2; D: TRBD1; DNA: TGTGCCAGCAGCCCGACAGGGAGTAATACTTATGGCTACACCTTC; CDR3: CASSPTGSNTYGYTF
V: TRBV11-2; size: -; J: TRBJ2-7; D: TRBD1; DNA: TGTGCCAGCAGCTCCGCCGGACGGACAGGGTCCCACGAGCAGTACTTC; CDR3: CASSSAGRTGSHEQYF
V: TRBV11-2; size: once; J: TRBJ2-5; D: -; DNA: TGTGCCAGCAGCGCGAAATACACTAGTCTAGAGACCCAGTACTTC; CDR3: CASSAKYTSLETQYF
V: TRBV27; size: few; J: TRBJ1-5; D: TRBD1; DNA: TGTGCCAGCAGCCCAACCCGGACAGGGAGCAATCAGCCCCAGCATTTT; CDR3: CASSPTRTGSNQPQHF
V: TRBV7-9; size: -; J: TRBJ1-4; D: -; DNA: TGTGCCAGCAGCACTTCAAAGGAAAAACTGTTTTTT; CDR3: CASSTSKEKLFF
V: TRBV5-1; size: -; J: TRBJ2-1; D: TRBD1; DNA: TGCGCCAGCAGCCTGACCATAAGGACAGGGGACCCCAATGAGCAGTTCTTC; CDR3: CASSLTIRTGDPNEQFF
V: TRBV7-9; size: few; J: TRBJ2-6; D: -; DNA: TGTGCCAGCAGCTTAGCAGAGGGTTTACAGGGATGGGACGTCCTGACTTTC; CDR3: CASSLAEGLQGWDVLTF
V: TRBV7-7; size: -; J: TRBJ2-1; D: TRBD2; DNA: TGTGCTAGCAGCCCCACTAGCGGGGCATCTTTAAATGAGCAGTTCTTC; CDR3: CASSPTSGASLNEQFF
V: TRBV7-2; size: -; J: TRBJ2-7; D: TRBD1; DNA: TGTGCCAGCAGCCCGGGACAGGGCTACGAGCAGTACTTC; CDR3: CASSPGQGYEQYF
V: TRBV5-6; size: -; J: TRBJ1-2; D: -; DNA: TGTGCCAGCAGTTTGGCCCGGGACTATGGCTACACCTTC; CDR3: CASSLARDYGYTF
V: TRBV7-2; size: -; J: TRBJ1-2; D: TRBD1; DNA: TGTGCCAGCAGCCCAACAGGGGACTCCGATTATGGCTACACCTTC; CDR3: CASSPTGDSDYGYTF
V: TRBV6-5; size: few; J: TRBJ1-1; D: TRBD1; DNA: TGTGCCAGCAGTGCAGGGGGCCTGTCGGAAGCTTTCTTT; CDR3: CASSAGGLSEAFF
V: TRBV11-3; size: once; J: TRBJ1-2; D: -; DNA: TGTGCCAGCAGCCCCCCGGGGGATGGCTACACCTTC; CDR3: CASSPPGDGYTF